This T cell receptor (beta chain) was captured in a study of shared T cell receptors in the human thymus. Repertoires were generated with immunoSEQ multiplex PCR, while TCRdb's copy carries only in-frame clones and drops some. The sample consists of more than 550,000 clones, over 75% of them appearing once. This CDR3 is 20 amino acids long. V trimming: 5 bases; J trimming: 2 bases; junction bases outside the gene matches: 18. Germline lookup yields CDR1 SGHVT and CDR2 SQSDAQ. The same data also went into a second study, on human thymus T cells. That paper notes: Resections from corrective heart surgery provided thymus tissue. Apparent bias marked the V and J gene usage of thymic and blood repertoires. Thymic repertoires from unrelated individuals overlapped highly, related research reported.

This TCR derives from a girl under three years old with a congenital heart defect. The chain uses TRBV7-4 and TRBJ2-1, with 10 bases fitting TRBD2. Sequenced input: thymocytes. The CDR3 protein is CASSQPPGTSDPKAYNEQFF. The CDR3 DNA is TGTGCCAGCAGCCAACCCCCCGGGACTAGCGACCCTAAGGCCTACAATGAGCAGTTCTTC.